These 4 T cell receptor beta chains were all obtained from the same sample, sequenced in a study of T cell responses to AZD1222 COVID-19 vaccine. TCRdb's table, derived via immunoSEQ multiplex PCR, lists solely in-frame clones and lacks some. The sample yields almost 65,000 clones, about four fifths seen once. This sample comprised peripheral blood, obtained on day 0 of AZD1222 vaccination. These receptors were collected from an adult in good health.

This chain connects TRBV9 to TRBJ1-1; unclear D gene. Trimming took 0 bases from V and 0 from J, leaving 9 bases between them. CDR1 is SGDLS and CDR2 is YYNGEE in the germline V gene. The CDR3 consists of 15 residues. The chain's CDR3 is CASSVGAGMNTEAFF. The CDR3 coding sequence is TGTGCCAGCAGCGTAGGTGCGGGGATGAACACTGAAGCTTTCTTT.

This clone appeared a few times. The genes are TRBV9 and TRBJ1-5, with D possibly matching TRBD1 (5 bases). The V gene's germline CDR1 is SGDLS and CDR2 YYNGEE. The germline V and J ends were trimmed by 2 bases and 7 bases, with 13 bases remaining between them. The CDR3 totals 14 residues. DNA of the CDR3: TGTGCCAGCAGCGTGGGAGACAGCGGACAGCCCCAGCATTTT. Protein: CASSVGDSGQPQHF.

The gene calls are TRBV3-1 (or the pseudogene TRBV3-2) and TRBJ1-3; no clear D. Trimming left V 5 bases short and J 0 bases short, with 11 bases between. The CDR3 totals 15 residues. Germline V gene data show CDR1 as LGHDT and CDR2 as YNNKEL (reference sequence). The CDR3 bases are TGTGCCAGCAGCAGAGGTCATTTCTCTGGAAACACCATATATTTT. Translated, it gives CASSRGHFSGNTIYF.

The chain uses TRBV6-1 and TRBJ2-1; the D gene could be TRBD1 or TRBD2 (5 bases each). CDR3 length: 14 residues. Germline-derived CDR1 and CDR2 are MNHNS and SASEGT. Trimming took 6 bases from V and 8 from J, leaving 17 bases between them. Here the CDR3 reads CASRRTGTGYEQFF. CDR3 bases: TGTGCCAGCAGGCGGACGGGGACCGGGTATGAGCAGTTCTTC.